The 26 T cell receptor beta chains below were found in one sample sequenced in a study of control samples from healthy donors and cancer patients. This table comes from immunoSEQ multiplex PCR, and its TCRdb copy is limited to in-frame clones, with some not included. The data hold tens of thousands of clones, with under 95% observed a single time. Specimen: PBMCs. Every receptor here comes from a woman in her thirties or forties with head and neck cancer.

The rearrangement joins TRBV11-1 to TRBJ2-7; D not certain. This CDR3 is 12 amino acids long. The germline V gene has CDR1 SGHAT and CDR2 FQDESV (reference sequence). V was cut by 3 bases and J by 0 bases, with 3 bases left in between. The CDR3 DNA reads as TGTGCCAGCAGCTTTGGCTCCTACGAGCAGTACTTC. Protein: CASSFGSYEQYF.

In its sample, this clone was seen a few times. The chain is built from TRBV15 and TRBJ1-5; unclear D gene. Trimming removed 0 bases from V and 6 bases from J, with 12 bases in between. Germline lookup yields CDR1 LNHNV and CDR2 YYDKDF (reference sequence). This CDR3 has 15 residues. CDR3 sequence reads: CATSRDLGLGQPQHF. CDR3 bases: TGTGCCACCAGCAGAGATCTCGGGCTCGGTCAGCCCCAGCATTTT.

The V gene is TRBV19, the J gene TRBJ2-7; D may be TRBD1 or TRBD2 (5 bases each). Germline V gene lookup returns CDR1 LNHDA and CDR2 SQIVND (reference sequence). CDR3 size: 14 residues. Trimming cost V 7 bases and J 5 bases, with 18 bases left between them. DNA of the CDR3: TGTGCCAGTACCCCGGGACGGCTTTTGGACGAGCAGTACTTC. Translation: CASTPGRLLDEQYF.

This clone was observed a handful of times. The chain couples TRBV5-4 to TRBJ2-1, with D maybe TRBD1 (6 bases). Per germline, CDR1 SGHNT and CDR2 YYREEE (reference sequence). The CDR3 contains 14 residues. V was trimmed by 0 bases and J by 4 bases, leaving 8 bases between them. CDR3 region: CASSLDREYNEQFF. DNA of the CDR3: TGTGCCAGCAGCTTGGACAGGGAATACAATGAGCAGTTCTTC.

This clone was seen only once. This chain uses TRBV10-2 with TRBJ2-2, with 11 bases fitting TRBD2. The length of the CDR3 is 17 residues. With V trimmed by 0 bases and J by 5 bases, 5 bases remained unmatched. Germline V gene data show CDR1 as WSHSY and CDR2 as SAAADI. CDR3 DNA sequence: TGCGCCAGCAGTGAGTCTCGGGCTAGCGGGAGGACCGGGGAGCTGTTTTTT. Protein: CASSESRASGRTGELFF.

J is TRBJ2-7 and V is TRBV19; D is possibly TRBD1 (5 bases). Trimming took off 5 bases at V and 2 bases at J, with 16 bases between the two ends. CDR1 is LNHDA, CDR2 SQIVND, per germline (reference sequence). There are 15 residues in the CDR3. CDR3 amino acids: CASSGRGVRPYEQYF. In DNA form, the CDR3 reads TGTGCCAGTAGTGGAAGGGGCGTAAGGCCCTACGAGCAGTACTTC. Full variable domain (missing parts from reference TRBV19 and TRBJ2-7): DGGITQSPKYLFRKEGQNVTLSCEQNLNHDAMYWYRQDPGQGLRLIYYSQIVNDFQKGDIAEGYSVSREKKESFPLTVTSAQKNPTAFYLCASSGRGVRPYEQYFGPGTRLTVT.

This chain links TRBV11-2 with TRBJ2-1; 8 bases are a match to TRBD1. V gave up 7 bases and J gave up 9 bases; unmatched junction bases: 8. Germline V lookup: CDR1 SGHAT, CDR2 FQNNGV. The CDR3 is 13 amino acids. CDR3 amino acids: CASNLQGAVEQFF. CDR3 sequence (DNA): TGTGCCAGCAACCTTCAGGGGGCGGTTGAGCAGTTCTTC.

CDR3 sequence reads: CASSPQISSYNSPLHF. The CDR3 nucleotides are TGTGCCAGCTCACCGCAGATTAGCTCCTATAATTCACCCCTCCACTTT. The chain carries TRBV18 and TRBJ1-6; D is undetermined. Trimming pared 3 bases from V and 0 bases from J, leaving 9 bases between. The CDR3 sequence is 16 residues long. Germline assignment: CDR1 KGHSH and CDR2 LQKENI.

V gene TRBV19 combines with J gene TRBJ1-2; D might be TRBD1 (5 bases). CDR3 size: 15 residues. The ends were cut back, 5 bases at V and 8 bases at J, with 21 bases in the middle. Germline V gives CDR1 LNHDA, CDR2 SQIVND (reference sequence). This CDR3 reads CASSPGGGNRGGYTF. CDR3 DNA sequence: TGTGCCAGTAGTCCTGGTGGGGGGAACCGGGGAGGCTACACCTTC.

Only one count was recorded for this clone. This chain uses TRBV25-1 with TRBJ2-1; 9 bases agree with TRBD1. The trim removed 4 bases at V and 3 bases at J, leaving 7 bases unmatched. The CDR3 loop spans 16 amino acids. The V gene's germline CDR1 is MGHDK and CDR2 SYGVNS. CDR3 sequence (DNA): TGTGCCAGCAGTGTTTCCGGGACAGGGTACTACAATGAGCAGTTCTTC. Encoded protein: CASSVSGTGYYNEQFF.

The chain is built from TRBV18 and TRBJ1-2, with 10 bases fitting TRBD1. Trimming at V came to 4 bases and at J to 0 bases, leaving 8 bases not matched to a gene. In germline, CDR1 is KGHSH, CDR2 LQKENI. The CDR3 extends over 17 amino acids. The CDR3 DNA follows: TGTGCCAGCTCACTGGGACAGGGGAACCCTGCTAACTATGGCTACACCTTC. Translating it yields CASSLGQGNPANYGYTF.

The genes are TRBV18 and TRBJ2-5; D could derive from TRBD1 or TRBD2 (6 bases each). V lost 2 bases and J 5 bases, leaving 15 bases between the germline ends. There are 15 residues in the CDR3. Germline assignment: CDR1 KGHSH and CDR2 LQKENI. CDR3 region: CASSPTGGLGETQYF. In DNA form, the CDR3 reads TGTGCCAGCTCACCAACCGGGGGCCTAGGGGAGACCCAGTACTTC.

In nucleotides, the CDR3 is TGCGCCAGCAGTTCGCTACTGGCCAAAAACATTCAGTACTTC. This encodes CASSSLLAKNIQYF. This sequence joins TRBV4-1 and TRBJ2-4, with D uncertain. Germline V gene lookup returns CDR1 MGHRA and CDR2 YSYEKL. The CDR3 has 14 residues. V was cut by 6 bases and J by 1 base, with 10 bases left in between.

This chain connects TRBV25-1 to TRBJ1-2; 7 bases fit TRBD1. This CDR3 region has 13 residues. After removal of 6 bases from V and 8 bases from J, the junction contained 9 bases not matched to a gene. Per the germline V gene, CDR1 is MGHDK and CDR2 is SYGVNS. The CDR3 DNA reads TGTGCCAGCAGCAATTACAGGGGACAGGGCTACACCTTC. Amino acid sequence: CASSNYRGQGYTF.

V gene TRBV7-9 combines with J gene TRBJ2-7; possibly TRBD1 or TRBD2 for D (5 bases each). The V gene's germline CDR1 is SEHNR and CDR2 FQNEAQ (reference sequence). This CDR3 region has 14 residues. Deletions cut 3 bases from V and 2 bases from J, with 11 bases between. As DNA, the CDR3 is TGTGCCAGCAGCTTTGGGGGACGGGCCTACGAGCAGTACTTC. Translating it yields CASSFGGRAYEQYF.

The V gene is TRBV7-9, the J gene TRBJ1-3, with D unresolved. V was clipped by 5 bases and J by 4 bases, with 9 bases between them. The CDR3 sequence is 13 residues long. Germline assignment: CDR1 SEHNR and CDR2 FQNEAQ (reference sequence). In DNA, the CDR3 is TGTGCCAGCAGCCCTAGGCGGGGAAACACCATATATTTT. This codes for CASSPRRGNTIYF.

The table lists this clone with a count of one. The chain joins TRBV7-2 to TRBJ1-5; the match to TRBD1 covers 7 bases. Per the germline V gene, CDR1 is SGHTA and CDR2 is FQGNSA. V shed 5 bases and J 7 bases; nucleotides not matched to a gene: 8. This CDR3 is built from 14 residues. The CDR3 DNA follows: TGTGCCAGCAGCCCTCGACAGGGCCACCAGCCCCAGCATTTT. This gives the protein CASSPRQGHQPQHF.

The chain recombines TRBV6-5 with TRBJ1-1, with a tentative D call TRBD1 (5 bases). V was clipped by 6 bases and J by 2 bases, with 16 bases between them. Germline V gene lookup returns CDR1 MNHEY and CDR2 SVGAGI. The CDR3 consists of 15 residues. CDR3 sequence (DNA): TGTGCCAGCAGACCAGGGACCTTGGCCAACACTGAAGCTTTCTTT. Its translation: CASRPGTLANTEAFF.

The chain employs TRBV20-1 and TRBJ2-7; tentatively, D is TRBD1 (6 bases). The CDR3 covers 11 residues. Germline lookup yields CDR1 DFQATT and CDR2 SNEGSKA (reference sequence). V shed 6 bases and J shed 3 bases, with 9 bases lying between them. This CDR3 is CSAVDSYEQYF. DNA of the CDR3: TGCAGTGCCGTGGACAGCTACGAGCAGTACTTC.

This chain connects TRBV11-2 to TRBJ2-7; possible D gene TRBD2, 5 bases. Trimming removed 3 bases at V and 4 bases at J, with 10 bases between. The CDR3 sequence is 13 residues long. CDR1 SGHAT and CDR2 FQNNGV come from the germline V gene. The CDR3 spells CASSFSGDYEQYF. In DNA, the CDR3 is TGTGCCAGCAGCTTCAGCGGAGATTACGAGCAGTACTTC.

CDR3 in DNA: TGTGCCAGCAGCTTATCGAATTGGAAGGAGGGATCTGTCACTGAAGCTTTCTTT. It specifies CASSLSNWKEGSVTEAFF. This chain joins TRBV7-9 and TRBJ1-1, with D unclear. This CDR3 comprises 18 residues. CDR1 is SEHNR, CDR2 FQNEAQ, per germline (reference sequence). The V end lost 2 bases, the J end lost 4 bases, and 23 bases lay between the germline ends.

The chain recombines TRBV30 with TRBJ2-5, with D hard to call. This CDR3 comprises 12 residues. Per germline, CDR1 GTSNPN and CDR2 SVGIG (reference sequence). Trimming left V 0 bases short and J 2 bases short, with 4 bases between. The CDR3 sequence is CAWSVTQETQYF. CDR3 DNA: TGTGCCTGGAGTGTTACACAAGAGACCCAGTACTTC.

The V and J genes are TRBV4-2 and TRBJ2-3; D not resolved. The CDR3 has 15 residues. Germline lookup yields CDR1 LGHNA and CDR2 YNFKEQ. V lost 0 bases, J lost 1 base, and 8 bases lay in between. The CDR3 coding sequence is TGTGCCAGCAGCCAAGACCGGGTAGGCACAGATACGCAGTATTTT. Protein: CASSQDRVGTDTQYF.

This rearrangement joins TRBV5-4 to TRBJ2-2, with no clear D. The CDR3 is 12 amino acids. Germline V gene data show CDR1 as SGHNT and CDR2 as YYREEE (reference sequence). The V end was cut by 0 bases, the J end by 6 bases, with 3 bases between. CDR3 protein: CASSLGSGELFF. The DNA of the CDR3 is TGTGCCAGCAGCTTGGGATCCGGGGAGCTGTTTTTT.

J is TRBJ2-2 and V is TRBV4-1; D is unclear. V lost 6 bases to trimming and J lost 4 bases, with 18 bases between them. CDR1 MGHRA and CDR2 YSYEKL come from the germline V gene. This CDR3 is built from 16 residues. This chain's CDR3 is CASRGETAVSTGELFF. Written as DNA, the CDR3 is TGCGCCAGCAGGGGCGAAACTGCAGTTTCCACCGGGGAGCTGTTTTTT.

The CDR3 spells CASSETTTNEKLFF. The CDR3 nucleotides are TGTGCCAGCAGTGAAACAACAACTAATGAAAAACTGTTTTTT. V gene TRBV6-1 combines with J gene TRBJ1-4; D gene unclear. This CDR3 contains 14 residues. Germline assignment: CDR1 MNHNS and CDR2 SASEGT. V lost 2 bases and J 0 bases, leaving 4 bases between the germline ends.